One and the same sample provided the 20 T cell receptor beta chains below, sequenced in a study of cytomegalovirus exposure and HLA in healthy donors. The primer mix had 60 Vbeta and 13 Jbeta primers. The assay was immunoSEQ multiplex PCR, and TCRdb's table has in-frame clones only and misses some. The sample lists approximately 170,000 clones, roughly two thirds occurring once. What was sequenced was PBMCs. Receptors originate from a young woman in good health and CMV-seropositive.

This sequence joins TRBV28 and TRBJ2-2, with 9 nucleotides matching TRBD2. Germline lookup yields CDR1 MDHEN and CDR2 SYDVKM. With V trimmed by 9 bases and J by 5 bases, 4 bases remained unmatched. The CDR3 loop spans 13 amino acids. The chain's CDR3 is CASRREGTGELFF. Here the CDR3 DNA reads TGTGCCAGTCGGCGGGAGGGAACCGGGGAGCTGTTTTTT. Supplemented by reference TRBV28 and TRBJ2-2, the full variable domain reads DVKVTQSSRYLVKRTGEKVFLECVQDMDHENMFWYRQDPGLGLRLIYFSYDVKMKEKGDIPEGYSVSREKKERFSLILESASTNQTSMYLCASRREGTGELFFGEGSRLTVL.

The chain has TRBV9 and TRBJ1-1; 10 nucleotides match TRBD1. Germline loops: CDR1 SGDLS, CDR2 YYNGEE. The CDR3 consists of 18 residues. V was clipped by 2 bases and J by 6 bases; unmatched bases: 16. The CDR3 region is CASSVGPYWDRGDPEAFF. DNA for the CDR3: TGTGCCAGCAGCGTTGGCCCTTATTGGGACAGGGGTGATCCTGAAGCTTTCTTT. Looking up the rest from reference TRBV9 and TRBJ1-1 gives the full variable domain: DSGVTQTPKHLITATGQRVTLRCSPRSGDLSVYWYQQSLDQGLQFLIQYYNGEERAKGNILERFSAQQFPDLHSELNLSSLELGDSALYFCASSVGPYWDRGDPEAFFGQGTRLTVV.

The V gene is TRBV30, the J gene TRBJ2-1; 14 positions agree with TRBD2. V was clipped by 4 bases and J by 10 bases; unmatched bases: 9. The length of the CDR3 is 15 residues. Germline loops: CDR1 GTSNPN, CDR2 SVGIG (reference sequence). CDR3 nucleotides: TGTGCCTGGACCCTGACTAGCGGGGGGGCAAGGGAGCAGTTCTTC. Translating gives CAWTLTSGGAREQFF.

CDR3 bases: TGTGCCAGCAGGCAGCTTAGCCACTACGAGCAGTACTTC. Its protein product is CASRQLSHYEQYF. V usage is TRBV6-5 and J usage is TRBJ2-5; D not resolved. The assigned J gene may be wrong: the sequence end matches TRBJ2-7 better. Germline-derived CDR1 and CDR2 are MNHEY and SVGAGI. The CDR3 consists of 13 residues.

This chain connects TRBV5-1 to TRBJ2-7, with 7 bases matching TRBD1. The CDR3 has 15 residues. The germline gives CDR1 SGHRS, CDR2 YFSETQ. The trim removed 4 bases at V and 2 bases at J, leaving 9 bases unmatched. The CDR3: CASSPVPGQTYEQYF. The CDR3 DNA is TGCGCCAGCAGCCCAGTACCGGGACAGACCTACGAGCAGTACTTC.

This clone was recorded once. CDR3 DNA: TGTGCCAGCAATGGCAGGGGAATCTATGAGCAGTTCTTC. This codes for CASNGRGIYEQFF. This chain joins TRBV2 and TRBJ2-1, with D possibly matching TRBD1 (6 bases). The germline V gene has CDR1 SNHLY and CDR2 FYNNEI. V lost 7 bases, J lost 8 bases, and 15 bases lay in between. The CDR3 is 13 amino acids.

V usage is TRBV7-3 and J usage is TRBJ1-2; 7 bases align to TRBD1. The CDR3 sequence is 15 residues long. Trimming at V came to 2 bases and at J to 4 bases, leaving 7 bases not matched to a gene. In germline, CDR1 is SGHTA, CDR2 FQGTGA. CDR3 amino acids: CASSLQAGQIYGYTF. The CDR3 nucleotides are TGTGCCAGCAGCTTACAGGCGGGACAGATCTATGGCTACACCTTC.

V gene TRBV2 combines with J gene TRBJ1-4; D is unresolved. CDR3 length: 14 residues. The germline V gene has CDR1 SNHLY and CDR2 FYNNEI. The V and J ends lost 3 bases and 3 bases respectively, with 8 bases between them. The DNA of the CDR3 is TGTGCCAGCAGTGATTGGGCCTCTAATGAAAAACTGTTTTTT. This gives the protein CASSDWASNEKLFF.

The chain couples TRBV4-2 to TRBJ2-7; TRBD1 might be the D (6 bases). The V and J ends lost 1 base and 3 bases respectively, with 13 bases between them. This CDR3 contains 15 residues. Germline loops: CDR1 LGHNA, CDR2 YNFKEQ. CDR3 sequence reads: CASSQVAGVGYEQYF. In DNA form, the CDR3 reads TGTGCCAGCAGCCAAGTGGCAGGGGTAGGCTACGAGCAGTACTTC.

This clone was detected once. The chain is built from TRBV7-9 and TRBJ2-3; a weak D match, TRBD2 (6 bases). The CDR3 runs to 15 residues. Trimming removed 5 bases at V and 2 bases at J, with 14 bases between. CDR1 is SEHNR and CDR2 is FQNEAQ in the germline V gene (reference sequence). The CDR3 DNA sequence: TGTGCCAGCAGCGTTACCGGGACTTCCACAGATACGCAGTATTTT. It specifies CASSVTGTSTDTQYF.

The chain couples TRBV27 to TRBJ1-1; TRBD1 is a possible D gene (6 bases). Germline loops: CDR1 MNHEY, CDR2 SMNVEV (reference sequence). The CDR3 totals 14 residues. V lost 5 bases to trimming and J lost 7 bases, with 17 bases between them. Here the CDR3 reads CASSVRQVGVEAFF. As DNA, the CDR3 is TGTGCCAGCAGTGTGAGACAGGTTGGCGTTGAAGCTTTCTTT.

A note on this clone: The germline gene is not matched at one end of the junction; a read error may be the cause. The V call is TRBV7-7, the J call TRBJ2-2, with no clear D. The CDR3 contains 16 residues. Germline V gives CDR1 SSHAT, CDR2 FNYEAQ (reference sequence). For the CDR3, the DNA is TGTGCTAGCAGCTTATACGCGACAAAGAACACCGGGGAGCTGTTTTTT. Translated: CASSLYATKNTGELFF. The full variable domain, rest sourced from reference TRBV7-7 and TRBJ2-2, is GAGVSQSPRYKVTKRGQDVTLRCDPISSHATLYWYQQALGQGPEFLTYFNYEAQPDKSGLPSDRFSAERPEGSISTLTIQRTEQRDSAMYRCASSLYATKNTGELFFGEGSRLTVL.

The V and J genes are TRBV5-1 and TRBJ2-7; 7 positions agree with TRBD2. Losses at the gene ends were 0 bases for V and 2 bases for J; bases not matched to a gene: 5. CDR1 and CDR2 from the germline V gene are SGHRS and YFSETQ. The CDR3 is 15 residues long. CDR3 amino acids: CASSLARGGPYEQYF. CDR3 sequence (DNA): TGCGCCAGCAGCTTGGCACGCGGGGGACCCTACGAGCAGTACTTC.

The rearrangement uses TRBV27 and TRBJ2-2; D possibly corresponds to TRBD2 (6 bases). Germline CDR1 MNHEY, CDR2 SMNVEV (reference sequence). The CDR3 sequence is 14 residues long. The germline V and J ends were trimmed by 6 bases and 2 bases, with 10 bases remaining between them. The CDR3 reads CASRVSGNTGELFF. DNA of the CDR3: TGTGCCAGCAGAGTTAGCGGAAACACCGGGGAGCTGTTTTTT.

The chain is built from TRBV7-9 and TRBJ2-3; D uncertain. Trimming stripped 5 bases from V and 6 bases from J, with 12 bases between. This CDR3 is 13 amino acids long. CDR1 and CDR2 (germline): SEHNR, FQNEAQ (reference sequence). The CDR3 sequence is CASSQIAQDTQYF. The CDR3 DNA is TGTGCCAGCAGCCAGATAGCCCAGGATACGCAGTATTTT.

Here the CDR3 reads CASSLEAGLNYGYTF. CDR3 DNA sequence: TGCGCCAGCAGCTTGGAGGCAGGCCTTAACTATGGCTACACCTTC. The chain combines TRBV5-1 with TRBJ1-2, with D unresolved. CDR1 and CDR2 from the germline V gene are SGHRS and YFSETQ. V lost 0 bases, J lost 1 base, and 10 bases lay in between. This CDR3 has 15 amino acids.

The CDR3 DNA is TGTGCCAGCACCACTAGCACAGATACGCAGTATTTT. Its translation: CASTTSTDTQYF. J is TRBJ2-3 and V is TRBV5-6, with D hard to call. The CDR3 is 12 residues long. Per germline, CDR1 SGHDT and CDR2 YYEEEE. Deletions cut 6 bases from V and 0 bases from J, with 5 bases between.

This clone was seen only a few times. The rearrangement links TRBV4-3 to TRBJ1-1; D gene unclear. With 2 bases removed from V and 11 bases from J, the gap between germline ends came to 18 bases. Germline CDR1 LGHNA, CDR2 YSLEER. This CDR3 comprises 14 residues. The CDR3 loop reads CASSQFYPWAVAFF. DNA for the CDR3: TGCGCCAGCAGCCAATTTTATCCGTGGGCTGTGGCTTTCTTT.

The rearrangement joins TRBV28 to TRBJ1-1; possibly TRBD1 for D (5 bases). The CDR3 length is 15 residues. Trimming pared 1 base from V and 3 bases from J, leaving 12 bases between. Germline V lookup: CDR1 MDHEN, CDR2 SYDVKM. In nucleotides, the CDR3 is TGTGCCAGCAGTTTATCCCTCGGACAAGACACTGAAGCTTTCTTT. This sequence encodes CASSLSLGQDTEAFF.

The chain employs TRBV6-1 and TRBJ2-7; the D gene is possibly TRBD2 (5 bases). This CDR3 region has 13 residues. Between the trimmed V and J ends, which lost 4 bases and 3 bases, there was a span of 10 bases. From germline, CDR1 is MNHNS and CDR2 SASEGT. The CDR3 here is CASSGTSYYEQYF. CDR3 nucleotide sequence: TGTGCCAGCAGTGGAACTAGTTACTACGAGCAGTACTTC.